What follows describes a single T cell receptor beta chain. Antigen: not known. The CDR3 end is not reached by the read, which stops 3 residues before it; the germline J gene fills it in. This entry comes from a study of T cell clonality in common variable immunodeficiency. Overall study findings and caveats: CVID subjects showed higher TCRbeta clonality than healthy controls. Links between repertoire features and CVID complications were heterogeneity-limited.

Per germline, CDR1 SGHVS and CDR2 FQNEAQ. This CDR3 is built from 13 residues. V was shortened by 5 bases and J by 5 bases, with 10 bases between the two germline ends. CVID and control samples used equivalent genomic DNA input. Libraries were prepared by immunoSEQ multiplex PCR; TCRdb keeps only in-frame clonotypes and omits some of them. This set yields about 52,000 clones and no singletons; the top ten hold 2% to 2.5%. Caucasian heritage predominated among both patients and controls. This sequence joins TRBV7-8 and TRBJ1-5; D is undetermined. This receptor was taken from a person aged 18-70 years in good health. Sequencing was done on a sample of peripheral blood mononuclear cells. CDR3 DNA (partial): TGTGCCAGCAGCCCCGCGCCGGATCAGCCC. Encoded protein: CASSPAPDQP. The full CDR3 protein is CASSPAPDQPQHF.